This T cell receptor beta chain was sequenced for a study of CD8+ T cells in alopecia areata. Extracted RNA was reverse transcribed into cDNA, the sequencing template. Method: immunoSEQ multiplex PCR; TCRdb's copy keeps in-frame clones and lacks some. The table has approximately 29,000 clones, approximately 80% seen once. Germline lookup yields CDR1 SQVTM and CDR2 ANQGSEA. V gave up 7 bases and J gave up 5 bases; unmatched junction bases: 12. The CDR3 is 15 amino acids. The sequenced sample consisted of NKG2D-low CD8+ T cells sorted from blood. This TCR was recovered from a human donor with alopecia areata. The chain uses TRBV29-1 and TRBJ2-3, with 10 positions matching TRBD2. CDR3 in amino acids: CSASRLAGVEDTQYF. The CDR3 coding sequence is TGCAGCGCATCGAGGCTAGCGGGGGTTGAAGATACGCAGTATTTT.